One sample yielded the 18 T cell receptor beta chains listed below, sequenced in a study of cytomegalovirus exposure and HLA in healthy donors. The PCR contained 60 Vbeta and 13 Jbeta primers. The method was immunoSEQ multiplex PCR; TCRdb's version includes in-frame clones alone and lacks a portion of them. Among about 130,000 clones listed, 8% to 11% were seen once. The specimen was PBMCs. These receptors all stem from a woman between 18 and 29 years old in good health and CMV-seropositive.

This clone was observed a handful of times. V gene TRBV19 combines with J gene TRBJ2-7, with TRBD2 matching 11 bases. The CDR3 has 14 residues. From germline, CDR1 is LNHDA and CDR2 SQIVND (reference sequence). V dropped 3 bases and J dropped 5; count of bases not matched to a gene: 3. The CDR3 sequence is CASSMLAGGNEQYF. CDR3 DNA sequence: TGTGCCAGTAGTATGCTAGCGGGAGGAAACGAGCAGTACTTC.

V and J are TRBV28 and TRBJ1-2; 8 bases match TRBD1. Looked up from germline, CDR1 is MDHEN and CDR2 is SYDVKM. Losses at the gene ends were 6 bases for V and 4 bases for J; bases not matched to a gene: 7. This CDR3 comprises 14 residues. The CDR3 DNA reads TGTGCCAGCAGAGCGCAGGGGGCGGGCTATGGCTACACCTTC. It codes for CASRAQGAGYGYTF.

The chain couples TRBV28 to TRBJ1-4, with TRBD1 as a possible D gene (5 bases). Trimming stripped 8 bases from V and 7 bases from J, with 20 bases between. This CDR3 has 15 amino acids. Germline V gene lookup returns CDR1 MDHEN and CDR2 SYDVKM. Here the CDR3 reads CASGPGGRVGEKLFF. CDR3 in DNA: TGTGCCAGCGGACCCGGGGGGAGGGTAGGTGAAAAACTGTTTTTT.

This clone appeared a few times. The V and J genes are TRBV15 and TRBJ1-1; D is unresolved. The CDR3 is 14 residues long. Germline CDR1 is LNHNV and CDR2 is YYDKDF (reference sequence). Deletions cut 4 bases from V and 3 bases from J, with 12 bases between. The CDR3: CATSNLPEDTEAFF. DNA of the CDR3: TGTGCCACCAGCAACCTACCAGAGGACACTGAAGCTTTCTTT.

The CDR3 sequence is CSVGDMAANSNQPQHF. CDR3 coding DNA: TGCAGCGTTGGGGACATGGCAGCAAATAGCAATCAGCCCCAGCATTTT. This chain joins TRBV29-1 and TRBJ1-5; D may be TRBD1 (6 bases). Germline V gene sequence: CDR1 SQVTM, CDR2 ANQGSEA. The CDR3 has 16 residues. Trimming took off 4 bases at V and 0 bases at J, with 16 bases between the two ends.

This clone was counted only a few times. For the CDR3, the DNA is TGTGCCAGCTCACCACGACCGGGACAGGGCTACGAGCAGTACTTC. Encoded protein: CASSPRPGQGYEQYF. The chain has TRBV18 and TRBJ2-7; 9 bases line up with TRBD1. The V gene end was trimmed by 1 base and the J gene end by 3 bases; junction bases not matched to a gene: 4. CDR1 and CDR2 (germline): KGHSH, LQKENI. The CDR3 is 15 residues long.

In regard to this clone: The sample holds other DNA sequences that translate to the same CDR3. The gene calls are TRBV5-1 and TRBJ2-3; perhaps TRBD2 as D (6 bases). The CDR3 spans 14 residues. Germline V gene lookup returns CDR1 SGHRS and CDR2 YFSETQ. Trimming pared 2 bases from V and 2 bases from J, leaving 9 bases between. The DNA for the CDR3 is TGCGCCAGCAGCTTAGGCGGGAACACAGATACGCAGTATTTT. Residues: CASSLGGNTDTQYF.

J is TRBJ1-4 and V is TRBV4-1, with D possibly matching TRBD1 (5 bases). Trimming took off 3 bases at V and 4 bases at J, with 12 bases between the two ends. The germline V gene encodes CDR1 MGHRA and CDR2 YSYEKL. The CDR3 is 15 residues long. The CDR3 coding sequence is TGCGCCAGCAGCCAGGGGGGGACCCATAATGAAAAACTGTTTTTT. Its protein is CASSQGGTHNEKLFF.

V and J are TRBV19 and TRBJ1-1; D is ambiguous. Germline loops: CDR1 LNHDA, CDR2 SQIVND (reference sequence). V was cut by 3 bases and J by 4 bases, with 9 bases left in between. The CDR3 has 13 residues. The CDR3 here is CASSILEGTEAFF. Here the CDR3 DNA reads TGTGCCAGTAGTATTCTAGAGGGCACTGAAGCTTTCTTT.

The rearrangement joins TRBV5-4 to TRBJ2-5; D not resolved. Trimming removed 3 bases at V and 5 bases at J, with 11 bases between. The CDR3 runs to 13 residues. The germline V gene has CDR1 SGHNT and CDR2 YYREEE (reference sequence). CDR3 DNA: TGTGCCAGCAGCTACTACATCGGGGAGACCCAGTACTTC. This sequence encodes CASSYYIGETQYF.

The CDR3 reads CASSFRGLSYNEQFF. For the CDR3, the DNA is TGTGCCAGCAGCTTTAGGGGCCTCTCCTACAATGAGCAGTTCTTC. The chain combines TRBV11-1 with TRBJ2-1, with D maybe TRBD1 (5 bases). The length of the CDR3 is 15 residues. In germline, CDR1 is SGHAT, CDR2 FQDESV (reference sequence). V lost 3 bases to trimming and J lost 0 bases, with 9 bases between them. Looking up the rest from reference TRBV11-1 and TRBJ2-1 gives the full variable domain: EAEVAQSPRYKITEKSQAVAFWCDPISGHATLYWYRQILGQGPELLVQFQDESVVDDSQLPKDRFSAERLKGVDSTLKIQPAELGDSAMYLCASSFRGLSYNEQFFGPGTRLTVL.

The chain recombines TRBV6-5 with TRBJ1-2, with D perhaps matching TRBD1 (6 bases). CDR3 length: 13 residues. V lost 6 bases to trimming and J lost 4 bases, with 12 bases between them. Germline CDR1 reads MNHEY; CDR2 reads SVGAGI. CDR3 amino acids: CASSPGQIYGYTF. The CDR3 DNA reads TGTGCCAGCAGCCCCGGACAGATCTATGGCTACACCTTC.

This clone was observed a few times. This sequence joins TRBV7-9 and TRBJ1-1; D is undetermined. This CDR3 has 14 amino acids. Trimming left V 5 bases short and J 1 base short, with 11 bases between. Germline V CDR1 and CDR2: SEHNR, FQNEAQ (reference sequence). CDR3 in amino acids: CASSPVLGNTEAFF. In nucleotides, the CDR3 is TGTGCCAGCAGCCCAGTCCTTGGGAACACTGAAGCTTTCTTT.

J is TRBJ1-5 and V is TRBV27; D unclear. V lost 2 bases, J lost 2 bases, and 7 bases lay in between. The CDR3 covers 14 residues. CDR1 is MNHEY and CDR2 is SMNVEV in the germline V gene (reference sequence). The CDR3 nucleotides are TGTGCCAGCAGTTTAGAAACGGGCAATCAGCCCCAGCATTTT. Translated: CASSLETGNQPQHF.

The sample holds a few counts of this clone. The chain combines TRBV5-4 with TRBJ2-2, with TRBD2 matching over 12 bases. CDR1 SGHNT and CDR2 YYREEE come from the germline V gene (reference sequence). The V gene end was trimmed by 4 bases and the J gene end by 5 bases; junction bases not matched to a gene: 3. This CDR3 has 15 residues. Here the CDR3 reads CASSLGTSGTGELFF. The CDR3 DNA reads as TGTGCCAGCAGCCTCGGGACTAGCGGGACCGGGGAGCTGTTTTTT. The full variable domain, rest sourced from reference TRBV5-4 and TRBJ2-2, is ETGVTQSPTHLIKTRGQQVTLRCSSQSGHNTVSWYQQALGQGPQFIFQYYREEENGRGNFPPRFSGLQFPNYSSELNVNALELDDSALYLCASSLGTSGTGELFFGEGSRLTVL.

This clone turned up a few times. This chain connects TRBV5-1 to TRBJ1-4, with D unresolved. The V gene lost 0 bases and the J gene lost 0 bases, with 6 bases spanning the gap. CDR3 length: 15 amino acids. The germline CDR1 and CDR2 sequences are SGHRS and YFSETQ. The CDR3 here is CASSLALSTNEKLFF. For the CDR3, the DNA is TGCGCCAGCAGCTTGGCCCTATCAACTAATGAAAAACTGTTTTTT.

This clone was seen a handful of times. CDR3 loop: CASSTGSVSIDNEQFF. DNA for the CDR3: TGTGCCAGCAGCACTGGTAGCGTTTCGATAGACAATGAGCAGTTCTTC. The chain couples TRBV7-3 to TRBJ2-1, with a weak D call TRBD2 (5 bases). The CDR3 sequence is 16 residues long. Germline-derived CDR1 and CDR2 are SGHTA and FQGTGA. V was shortened by 5 bases and J by 5 bases, with 19 bases between the two germline ends.

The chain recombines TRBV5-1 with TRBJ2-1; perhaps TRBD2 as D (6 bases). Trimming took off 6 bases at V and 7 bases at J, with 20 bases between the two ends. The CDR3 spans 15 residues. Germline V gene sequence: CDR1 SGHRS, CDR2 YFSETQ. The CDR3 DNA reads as TGCGCCAGCACATACCGGGACTTCACCTCTAATGAGCAGTTCTTC. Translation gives CASTYRDFTSNEQFF.